Sequencing of this TCR beta chain was carried out in a study of control samples from healthy donors and cancer patients. Germline V gene lookup returns CDR1 SGHTA and CDR2 FQGNSA. V was clipped by 3 bases and J by 8 bases, with 8 bases between them. CDR3 length: 12 residues. Only in-frame clones appear in the TCRdb table, and some are missing; sequencing was by immunoSEQ multiplex PCR. The sample records 110,000 or so clones, around nine tenths being singletons. Material: blood. The origin of this receptor is a man aged 30 to 45 in good health. The chain carries TRBV7-2 and TRBJ1-5, with D hard to call. CDR3 loop: CASSFTGKPQHF. The CDR3 DNA reads as TGTGCCAGCAGCTTTACGGGGAAGCCCCAGCATTTT.